The entry below describes one TCR beta chain. No antigen is known for it. Lactation, pregnancy, other autoimmune disease or uncontrolled infection excluded patients. These data are taken from a study of T cells in Graves' hyperthyroidism and ophthalmopathy. Study-level findings and limits: Ophthalmopathy was separated from stable hyperthyroidism by a 13 V-J model. It was a median around 6 months before onset that the model predicted ophthalmopathy.

Germline V gene data show CDR1 as ENHRY and CDR2 as SYGVKD. V lost 6 bases and J lost 2, with 14 bases in between. CDR3 size: 14 residues. Amplified TCR beta CDR3 regions derived from RNA transcripts. The HTBI primer set drove a first-round RT-PCR of the TCR CDR3. TCRdb re-analysed the multiplex PCR reads in MiXCR, keeping a single row per CDR3 protein. The top ten hold 4% to 6.5% of the sample, which has a few hundred thousand distinct CDR3 sequences, approximately 14% seen once. The chain joins TRBV10-3 to TRBJ2-7; maybe TRBD1 (6 bases). Input material: blood. The clonotype comes from a woman younger than 35 with Graves' hyperthyroidism. The CDR3 sequence: CAISNRAGAYEQYF. The CDR3 DNA reads as TGTGCCATCAGCAACAGGGCTGGCGCCTACGAGCAGTACTTC.